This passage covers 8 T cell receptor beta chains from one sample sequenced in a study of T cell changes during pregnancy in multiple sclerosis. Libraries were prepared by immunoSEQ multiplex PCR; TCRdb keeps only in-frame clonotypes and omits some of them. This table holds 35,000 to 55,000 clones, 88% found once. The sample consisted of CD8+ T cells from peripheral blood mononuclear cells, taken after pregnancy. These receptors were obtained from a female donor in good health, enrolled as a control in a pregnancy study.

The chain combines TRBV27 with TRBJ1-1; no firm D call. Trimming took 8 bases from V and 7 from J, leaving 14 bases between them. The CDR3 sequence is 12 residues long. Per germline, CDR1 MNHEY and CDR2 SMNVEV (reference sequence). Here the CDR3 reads CASGFNSFEAFF. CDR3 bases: TGTGCCAGCGGGTTTAACAGTTTTGAAGCTTTCTTT.

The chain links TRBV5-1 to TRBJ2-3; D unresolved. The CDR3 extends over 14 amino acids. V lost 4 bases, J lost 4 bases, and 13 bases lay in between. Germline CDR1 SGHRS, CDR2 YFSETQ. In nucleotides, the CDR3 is TGCGCCAGCAGCGCACCTGAGACTTCAGATACGCAGTATTTT. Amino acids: CASSAPETSDTQYF.

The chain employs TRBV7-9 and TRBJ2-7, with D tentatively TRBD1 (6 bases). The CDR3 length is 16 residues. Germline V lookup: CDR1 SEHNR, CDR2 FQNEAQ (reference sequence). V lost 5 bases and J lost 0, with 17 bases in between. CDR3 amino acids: CASSPKWTASSYEQYF. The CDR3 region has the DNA TGTGCCAGCAGCCCGAAATGGACAGCAAGCTCCTACGAGCAGTACTTC.

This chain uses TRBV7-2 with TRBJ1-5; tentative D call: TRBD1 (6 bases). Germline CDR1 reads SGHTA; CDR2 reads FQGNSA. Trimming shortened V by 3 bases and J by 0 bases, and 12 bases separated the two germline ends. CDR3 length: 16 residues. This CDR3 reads CASSLSGANSNQPQHF. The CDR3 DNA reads TGTGCCAGCAGCTTGTCAGGGGCCAATAGCAATCAGCCCCAGCATTTT.

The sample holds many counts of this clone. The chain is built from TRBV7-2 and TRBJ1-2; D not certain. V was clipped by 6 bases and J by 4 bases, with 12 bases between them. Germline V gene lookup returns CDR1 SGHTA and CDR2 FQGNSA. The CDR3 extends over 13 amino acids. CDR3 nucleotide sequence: TGTGCCAGCAGACTAGCGGATCCCTATGGCTACACCTTC. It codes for CASRLADPYGYTF.

CDR3 protein: CASSYDRGYYEQYF. The CDR3, as DNA: TGCGCCAGCAGTTATGACAGGGGGTACTACGAGCAGTACTTC. This chain links TRBV4-1 with TRBJ2-7, with 9 bases lining up with TRBD1. Losses at the gene ends were 6 bases for V and 3 bases for J; bases not matched to a gene: 6. This CDR3 is 14 amino acids long. CDR1 and CDR2 from the germline V gene are MGHRA and YSYEKL.

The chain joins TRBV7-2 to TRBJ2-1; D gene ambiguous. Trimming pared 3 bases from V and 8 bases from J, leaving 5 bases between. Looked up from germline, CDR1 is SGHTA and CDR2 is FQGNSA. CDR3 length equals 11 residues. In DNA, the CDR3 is TGTGCCAGCAGCTTTGGAGATGAGCAGTTCTTC. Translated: CASSFGDEQFF. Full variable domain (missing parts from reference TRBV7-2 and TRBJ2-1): GAGVSQSPSNKVTEKGKDVELRCDPISGHTALYWYRQSLGQGLEFLIYFQGNSAPDKSGLPSDRFSAERTGGSVSTLTIQRTQQEDSAVYLCASSFGDEQFFGPGTRLTVL.

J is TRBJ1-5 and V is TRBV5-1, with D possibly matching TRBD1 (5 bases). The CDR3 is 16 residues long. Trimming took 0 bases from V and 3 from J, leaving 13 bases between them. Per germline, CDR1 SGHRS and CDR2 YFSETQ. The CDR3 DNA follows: TGCGCCAGCAGCTTGGGGACATCCAAATACAATCAGCCCCAGCATTTT. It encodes CASSLGTSKYNQPQHF.